A selection of T cell receptor beta chains follows, all from one sample in a study of a mutant IDH1 vaccine in newly diagnosed glioma. Profiling relied on immunoSEQ multiplex PCR, and the TCRdb table lists in-frame clones only, not all of them. The repertoire consists of 70,000 to 100,000 clones, with over 75% occurring once and the leading ten covering about 5.3%. The sample was PBMCs, taken from a glioma patient treated with radiotherapy, temozolomide or both. These receptors were collected from a man in his forties with glioma. Some clones in this sample may be carry-over from other donors' samples. The CDR3 runs from the conserved cysteine through the conserved F or W. A D gene is named only where the DNA matches it firmly. The size entry is marked missing in some rows and otherwise reads once, few, many or a size class.

D,J,size,V,CDR3,DNA
.,TRBJ2-2,.,TRBV7-2,CASSLASFLVTGELFF,TGTGCCAGCAGCTTAGCTAGCTTTTTGGTCACCGGGGAGCTGTTTTTT
TRBD1,TRBJ2-1,.,TRBV6-6,CASSYGQGSYNEQFF,TGTGCCAGCAGTTACGGACAGGGGTCCTACAATGAGCAGTTCTTC
.,TRBJ2-7,once,TRBV18,CASSPPSKIVQYF,TGTGCCAGCTCACCCCCCTCAAAGATCGTACAGTACTTC
.,TRBJ1-1,.,TRBV6-1,CASSVVWSAEAFF,TGTGCCAGCAGTGTGGTTTGGAGCGCTGAAGCTTTCTTT
.,TRBJ1-2,.,TRBV9,CASSSRWEYDYTF,TGTGCCAGCAGCTCCCGGTGGGAGTATGACTACACCTTC
.,TRBJ1-2,.,TRBV4-3,CASSQAAQSSRGYTF,TGCGCCAGCAGCCAAGCAGCACAGAGCAGCCGCGGCTACACCTTC
.,TRBJ1-2,.,TRBV4-1,CASSQAGIYPGGYTF,TGCGCCAGCAGCCAAGCGGGCATATACCCGGGTGGCTACACCTTC
.,TRBJ1-4,.,TRBV25-1,CASANTGRYEKLFF,TGTGCCAGCGCGAATACAGGAAGGTACGAAAAACTGTTTTTT
.,TRBJ2-2,few,TRBV6-6,CASSYGRAGTGELFF,TGTGCCAGCAGTTACGGCAGGGCCGGCACCGGGGAGCTGTTTTTT
.,TRBJ1-1,.,TRBV10-1,CASSEVGEGTEAFF,TGCGCCAGCAGTGAGGTAGGGGAAGGGACTGAAGCTTTCTTT
.,TRBJ1-6,.,TRBV7-2,CASRKQSALHF,TGTGCCAGCAGGAAACAGTCAGCCCTCCACTTT
.,TRBJ1-5,.,TRBV27,CASSPTLRRGKVSNQPQHF,TGTGCCAGCAGTCCAACCCTCCGAAGGGGAAAGGTTAGCAATCAGCCCCAGCATTTT
.,TRBJ1-6,few,TRBV5-1,CASSDQRGTPLHF,TGCGCCAGCAGCGACCAAAGAGGGACACCCCTCCACTTT
.,TRBJ2-7,.,TRBV7-8,CASSLAGQNYEQYF,TGTGCCAGCAGCTTAGCGGGCCAGAACTACGAGCAGTACTTC
TRBD1,TRBJ1-2,.,TRBV6-5,CASSQRDRVNGYTF,TGTGCCAGCAGCCAGAGGGACAGGGTAAATGGCTACACCTTC
.,TRBJ2-4,.,TRBV2,CASLPLAKNIQYF,TGTGCCAGCTTACCCTTAGCCAAAAACATTCAGTACTTC
.,TRBJ2-4,.,TRBV27,CASIDTDKNIQYF,TGTGCCAGCATTGATACGGACAAAAACATTCAGTACTTC
.,TRBJ2-2,once,TRBV11-1,CASSAGGRNTGELFF,TGTGCCAGCAGTGCGGGCGGGCGGAACACCGGGGAGCTGTTTTTT
.,TRBJ2-1,large,TRBV7-9,CASSLTDSRNEQFF,TGTGCCAGCAGCTTAACGGACTCTCGCAATGAGCAGTTCTTC
.,TRBJ2-7,few,TRBV6-1,CASSDLSGRYEQYF,TGTGCCAGCAGTGATCTCAGCGGGCGGTACGAGCAGTACTTC
.,TRBJ1-2,.,TRBV6-5,CASSYLTGTNYGYTF,TGTGCCAGCAGTTACTTAACAGGGACCAACTATGGCTACACCTTC
.,TRBJ1-5,.,TRBV6-5,CASRRGYSNQPQHF,TGTGCCAGCAGACGGGGGTATAGCAATCAGCCCCAGCATTTT
TRBD1,TRBJ2-7,.,TRBV6-5,CASSYGGYRGHNEQYF,TGTGCCAGCAGTTACGGTGGGTACAGGGGCCATAACGAGCAGTACTTC
.,TRBJ1-1,.,TRBV5-8,CASSLRDSLREAFF,TGTGCCAGCAGCCTCAGGGATAGCCTTAGGGAAGCTTTCTTT
TRBD1,TRBJ1-1,.,TRBV5-4,CASSIRDRGRRNTEAFF,TGTGCCAGCAGCATCCGGGACAGGGGGCGAAGGAACACTGAAGCTTTCTTT
.,TRBJ1-1,.,TRBV7-9,CASSLIHTEAFF,TGTGCCAGCAGCTTAATACACACTGAAGCTTTCTTT
TRBD1,TRBJ1-2,.,TRBV27,CASSKDRALYYGYTF,TGTGCCAGCAGTAAGGACAGGGCGTTGTACTATGGCTACACCTTC
.,TRBJ1-5,.,TRBV10-1,CASSRDTDQPQHF,TGCGCCAGCAGTCGTGACACCGATCAGCCCCAGCATTTT
.,TRBJ2-3,.,TRBV7-9,CASSPRGSTTDTQYF,TGTGCCAGCAGCCCCCGGGGGAGTACCACAGATACGCAGTATTTT
.,TRBJ2-2,once,TRBV11-2,CASRQGGLDTGELFF,TGTGCCAGCAGACAGGGGGGGTTAGACACCGGGGAGCTGTTTTTT
.,TRBJ1-5,.,TRBV19,CASRSPLGGNQPQHF,TGTGCCAGTAGGAGCCCCCTTGGGGGCAATCAGCCCCAGCATTTT
.,TRBJ1-1,.,TRBV29-1,CSVVGGNTEAFF,TGCAGCGTTGTGGGGGGTAACACTGAAGCTTTCTTT
.,TRBJ1-3,.,TRBV29-1,CSVETGNTIYF,TGCAGCGTGGAAACTGGGAACACCATATATTTT
.,TRBJ1-4,.,TRBV6-5,CASRTNEKLFF,TGTGCCAGCAGGACGAATGAAAAACTGTTTTTT
.,TRBJ2-5,.,TRBV7-2,CASSRYQETQYF,TGTGCCAGCAGCCGTTATCAAGAGACCCAGTACTTC
.,TRBJ2-1,.,TRBV27,CASSFEPGAYNEQFF,TGTGCCAGCAGTTTCGAGCCAGGGGCCTACAATGAGCAGTTCTTC
TRBD1,TRBJ2-5,.,TRBV5-1,CASSRGTGGVGTQYF,TGCGCCAGCAGCCGGGGGACAGGAGGGGTTGGGACCCAGTACTTC
.,TRBJ1-1,.,TRBV2,CASRGTVNTEAFF,TGTGCCAGCAGGGGGACGGTCAACACTGAAGCTTTCTTT
TRBD2,TRBJ2-7,once,TRBV9,CASSVGLAGGYEQYF,TGTGCCAGCAGCGTAGGGTTAGCGGGGGGCTACGAGCAGTACTTC
.,TRBJ2-1,once,TRBV7-2,CASSPTPGEQFF,TGTGCCAGCAGCCCCACTCCCGGCGAGCAGTTCTTC
.,TRBJ2-3,.,TRBV4-1,CASSQDSGSSRTDTQYF,TGCGCCAGCAGCCAAGATTCGGGGTCATCCCGCACAGATACGCAGTATTTT
TRBD1,TRBJ1-1,.,TRBV10-1,CASSAMTGALNTEAFF,TGCGCCAGCAGTGCGATGACAGGGGCCTTGAACACTGAAGCTTTCTTT
.,TRBJ1-2,.,TRBV2,CASSRGGPYGYTF,TGTGCCAGCAGTCGAGGGGGACCCTATGGCTACACCTTC
TRBD2,TRBJ2-5,.,TRBV18,CASSPNRASGGGVRETQYF,TGTGCCAGCTCGCCGAACCGGGCTAGCGGGGGCGGTGTTCGAGAGACCCAGTACTTC
.,TRBJ1-4,.,TRBV5-1,CASSLFRAENEKLFF,TGCGCCAGCAGCTTGTTCAGGGCGGAGAATGAAAAACTGTTTTTT
.,TRBJ1-2,.,TRBV20-1,CSALVLEGYTF,TGCAGTGCCCTAGTGCTTGAAGGCTACACCTTC
.,TRBJ1-4,once,TRBV7-9,CASSVYNGGLTNEKLFF,TGTGCCAGCAGCGTATACAACGGGGGGCTTACTAATGAAAAACTGTTTTTT
TRBD1,TRBJ2-5,.,TRBV13,CASSLGQGSKTQYF,TGTGCCAGCAGCTTGGGACAGGGGTCGAAGACCCAGTACTTC
.,TRBJ1-5,once,TRBV2,CASSESLWGNQPQHF,TGTGCCAGCAGTGAAAGTCTGTGGGGGAATCAGCCCCAGCATTTT
.,TRBJ1-3,.,TRBV1,CTSSQPPGTGRSGNTIYF,TGCACCAGCAGCCAACCCCCCGGGACAGGGCGGTCTGGAAACACCATATATTTT
TRBD1,TRBJ1-3,.,TRBV19,CASRITRGQGAMDTIYF,TGTGCCAGTAGAATAACTAGAGGACAGGGGGCGATGGACACCATATATTTT
.,TRBJ1-5,.,TRBV30,CAWSVRGVGNQPQHF,TGTGCCTGGAGTGTACGAGGGGTGGGGAATCAGCCCCAGCATTTT
TRBD1,TRBJ2-5,.,TRBV12-5,CASGPTGVQETQYF,TGTGCTAGTGGTCCGACAGGGGTCCAAGAGACCCAGTACTTC